This T cell receptor (beta chain) was profiled in a study of T cell responses to AZD1222 COVID-19 vaccine. Study-wide background: Pooling of second doses given at about 4 or about 12 weeks was done. Overall study findings and caveats: After the peak T cell response, and only then, were repertoires sampled. Possibly, clonal diversity was underestimated; donors were largely white British and included more females.

With 6 bases removed from V and 3 bases from J, the gap between germline ends came to 21 bases. This CDR3 contains 16 residues. Per the germline V gene, CDR1 is SNHLY and CDR2 is FYNNEI. This clone occurred once. Its target is not known. Sequencing used immunoSEQ multiplex PCR; TCRdb keeps in-frame clones, though not all of them. The sample lists roughly 200,000 clones, around 88% occurring once. This rearrangement joins TRBV2 to TRBJ2-7; unclear D gene. The sample was peripheral blood, taken on day 0 of AZD1222 vaccination. The receptor was isolated from an adult in good health. DNA of the CDR3: TGTGCCAGCAGCCACCCTCCCCTGCAGGCAAACTACGAGCAGTACTTC. It codes for CASSHPPLQANYEQYF.